The entry below describes one T cell receptor beta chain. The identical CDR3 is also encoded by other nucleotide sequences in the sample. These data originate in a study of cytomegalovirus exposure and HLA in healthy donors. Amplification used 60 Vbeta primers and 13 Jbeta primers. Repertoires were generated with immunoSEQ multiplex PCR, while TCRdb's copy carries only in-frame clones and drops some. The sample yields 200,000 or so clones, approximately 78% seen once. With 2 bases clipped from V and 5 bases from J, the junction kept 3 bases outside the gene matches. Germline assignment: CDR1 KGHSH and CDR2 LQKENI. The CDR3 length is 15 residues.

The rearrangement links TRBV18 to TRBJ1-4; 9 positions agree with TRBD1. This TCR was sampled from a woman aged 50 to 60 in good health and CMV-seropositive. Sequenced: PBMCs. The CDR3 region has the DNA TGTGCCAGCTCACCAGGGACAGGGCGGAATGAAAAACTGTTTTTT. It codes for CASSPGTGRNEKLFF.